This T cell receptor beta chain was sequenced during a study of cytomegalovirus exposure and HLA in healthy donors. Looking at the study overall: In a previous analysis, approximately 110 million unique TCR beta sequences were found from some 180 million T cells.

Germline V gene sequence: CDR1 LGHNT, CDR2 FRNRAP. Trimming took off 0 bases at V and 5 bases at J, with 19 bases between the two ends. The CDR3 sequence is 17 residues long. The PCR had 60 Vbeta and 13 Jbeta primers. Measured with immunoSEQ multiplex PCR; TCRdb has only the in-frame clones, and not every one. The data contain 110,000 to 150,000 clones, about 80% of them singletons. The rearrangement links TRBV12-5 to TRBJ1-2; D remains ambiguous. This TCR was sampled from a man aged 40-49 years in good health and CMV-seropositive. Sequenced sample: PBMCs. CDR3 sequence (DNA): TGTGCTAGTGGTTTGGTACTTGGGCACCCGGTTAATTATGGCTACACCTTC. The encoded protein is CASGLVLGHPVNYGYTF.